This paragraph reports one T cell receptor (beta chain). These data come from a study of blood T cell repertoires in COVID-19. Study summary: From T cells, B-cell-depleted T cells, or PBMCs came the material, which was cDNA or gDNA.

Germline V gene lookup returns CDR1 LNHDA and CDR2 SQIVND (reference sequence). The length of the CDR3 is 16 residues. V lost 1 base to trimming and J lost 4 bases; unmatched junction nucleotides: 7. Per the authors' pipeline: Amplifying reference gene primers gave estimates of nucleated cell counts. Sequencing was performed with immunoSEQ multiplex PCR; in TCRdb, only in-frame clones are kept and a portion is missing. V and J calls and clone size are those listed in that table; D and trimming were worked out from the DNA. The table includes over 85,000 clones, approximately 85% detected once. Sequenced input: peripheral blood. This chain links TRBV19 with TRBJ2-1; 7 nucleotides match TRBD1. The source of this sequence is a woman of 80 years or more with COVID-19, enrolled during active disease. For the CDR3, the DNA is TGTGCCAGTAGTATAGCTTACAACAGGGGATACAATGAGCAGTTCTTC. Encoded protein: CASSIAYNRGYNEQFF.